This T cell receptor beta chain stems from a study of T cell repertoires in cytomegalovirus infection. The CDR3 runs 15 residues. Deletions cut 1 base from V and 2 bases from J, with 11 bases between. Germline loops: CDR1 SGHVS, CDR2 FQNEAQ. TCRdb itself ran the reads through MiXCR, one entry per CDR3 protein. The sample holds 140,000 to 150,000 distinct CDR3 sequences, 25% to 35% seen once. Worth noting for this clonotype: The antigen is undetermined.

This chain joins TRBV7-8 and TRBJ1-1; tentative D call: TRBD1 (5 bases). The material was CD8+ T cells from cultured PBMCs, obtained from culture after CMV antigen stimulation. This TCR derives from a human donor in good health (CMV status not recorded). Some clones in this sample may be carry-over from other donors' samples. The CDR3 sequence: CASSLDGTLNTEAFF. As DNA, the CDR3 is TGTGCCAGCAGCTTAGACGGGACTCTAAACACTGAAGCTTTCTTT.